Described below is a single TCR beta chain sequence and its context. The sample comes from a study of T-cell reconstitution after alpha-beta-depleted transplantation in children. Using unique molecular identifiers, the investigators prepared the TCRbeta library. TCRdb re-derived calls from the PCR reads in MiXCR, one entry per CDR3 protein. The sample lists fewer than 400,000 distinct CDR3 sequences, roughly 20% occurring once. The sequences come from PBMCs from the stem cell graft donor, collected from the stem cell graft. The TCR sequence derives from a human donor who donated a stem cell graft to a child with acute myeloid leukemia.

DNA of the CDR3: TGTGCCAGCAGTTTAGCCGGGAGGACAGGGTATGAGCAGTTCTTC. Its protein product is CASSLAGRTGYEQFF. The V call is TRBV28, the J call TRBJ2-1, with D perhaps matching TRBD1 (8 bases). Per germline, CDR1 MDHEN and CDR2 SYDVKM. V lost 2 bases and J lost 8, with 16 bases in between. CDR3 length: 15 residues.